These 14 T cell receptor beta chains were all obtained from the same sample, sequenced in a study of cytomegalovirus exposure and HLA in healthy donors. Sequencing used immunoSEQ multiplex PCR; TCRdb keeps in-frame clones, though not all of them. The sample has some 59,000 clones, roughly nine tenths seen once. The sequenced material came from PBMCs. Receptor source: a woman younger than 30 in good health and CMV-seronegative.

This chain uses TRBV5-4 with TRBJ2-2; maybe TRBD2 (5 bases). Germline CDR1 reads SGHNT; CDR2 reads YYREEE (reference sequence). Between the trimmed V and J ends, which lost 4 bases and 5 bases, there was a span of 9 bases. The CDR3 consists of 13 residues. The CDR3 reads CASSPGLTGELFF. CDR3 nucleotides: TGTGCCAGCAGCCCCGGACTTACCGGGGAGCTGTTTTTT.

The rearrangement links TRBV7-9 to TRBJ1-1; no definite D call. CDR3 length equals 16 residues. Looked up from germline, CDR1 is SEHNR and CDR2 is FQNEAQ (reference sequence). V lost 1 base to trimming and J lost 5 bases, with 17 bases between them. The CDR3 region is CASSLGSRGLGTEAFF. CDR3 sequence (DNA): TGTGCCAGCAGCTTAGGATCGCGGGGTTTAGGGACTGAAGCTTTCTTT.

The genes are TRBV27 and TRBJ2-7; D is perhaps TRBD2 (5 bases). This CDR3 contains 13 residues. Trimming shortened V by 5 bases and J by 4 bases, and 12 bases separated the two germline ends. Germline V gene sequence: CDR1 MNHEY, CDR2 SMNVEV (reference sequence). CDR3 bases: TGTGCCAGCAGTGTCCGGGAAGGTTACGAGCAGTACTTC. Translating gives CASSVREGYEQYF.

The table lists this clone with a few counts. This CDR3 is CASRLLDRGRGGYTF. In nucleotides, the CDR3 is TGTGCCAGCAGACTACTGGACAGGGGAAGAGGTGGCTACACCTTC. The gene calls are TRBV28 and TRBJ1-2; 9 nucleotides agree with TRBD1. The CDR3 loop spans 15 amino acids. Germline-derived CDR1 and CDR2 are MDHEN and SYDVKM. Unmatched junction bases numbered 12, after V lost 6 bases and J lost 7 bases.

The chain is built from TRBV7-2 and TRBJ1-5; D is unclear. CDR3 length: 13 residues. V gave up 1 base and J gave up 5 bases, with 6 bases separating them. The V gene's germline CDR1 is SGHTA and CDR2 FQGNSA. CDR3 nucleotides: TGTGCCAGCAGCTTAGACAGTTATCAGCCCCAGCATTTT. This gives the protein CASSLDSYQPQHF.

CDR3 residues: CASSGLGGQGAQNFNGHTQYF. In DNA, the CDR3 is TGTGCCAGCAGTGGACTCGGGGGACAGGGGGCGCAGAATTTCAACGGACATACGCAGTATTTT. The chain has TRBV27 and TRBJ2-3, with TRBD1 identical over 12 bases. CDR1 is MNHEY and CDR2 is SMNVEV in the germline V gene (reference sequence). V gave up 5 bases and J gave up 7 bases; unmatched junction bases: 25. This CDR3 has 21 amino acids.

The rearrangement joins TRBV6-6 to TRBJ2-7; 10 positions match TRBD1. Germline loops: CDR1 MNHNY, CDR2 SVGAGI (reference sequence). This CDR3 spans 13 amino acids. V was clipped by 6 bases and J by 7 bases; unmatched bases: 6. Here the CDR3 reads CASRDRGPGEQYF. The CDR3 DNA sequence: TGTGCCAGCAGAGACAGGGGGCCGGGGGAGCAGTACTTC.

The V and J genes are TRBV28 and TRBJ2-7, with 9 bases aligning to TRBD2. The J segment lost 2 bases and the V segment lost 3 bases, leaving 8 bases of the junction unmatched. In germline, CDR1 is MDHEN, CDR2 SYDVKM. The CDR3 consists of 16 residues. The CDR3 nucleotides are TGTGCCAGCAGTTTTAGGGGGCCTAGCGGGACCTACGAGCAGTACTTC. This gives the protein CASSFRGPSGTYEQYF.

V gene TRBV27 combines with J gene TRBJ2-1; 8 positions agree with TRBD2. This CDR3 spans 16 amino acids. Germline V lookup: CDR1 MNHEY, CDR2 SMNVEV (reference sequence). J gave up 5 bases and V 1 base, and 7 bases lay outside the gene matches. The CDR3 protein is CASSLFALAENNEQFF. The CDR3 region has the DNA TGTGCCAGCAGTTTATTCGCACTAGCGGAAAACAATGAGCAGTTCTTC.

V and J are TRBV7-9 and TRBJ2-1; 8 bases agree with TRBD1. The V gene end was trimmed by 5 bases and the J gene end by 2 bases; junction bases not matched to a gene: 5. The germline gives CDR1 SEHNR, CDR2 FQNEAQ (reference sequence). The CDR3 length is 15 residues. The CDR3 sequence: CASSQTGVPYNEQFF. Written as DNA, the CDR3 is TGTGCCAGCAGCCAGACAGGGGTGCCCTACAATGAGCAGTTCTTC.

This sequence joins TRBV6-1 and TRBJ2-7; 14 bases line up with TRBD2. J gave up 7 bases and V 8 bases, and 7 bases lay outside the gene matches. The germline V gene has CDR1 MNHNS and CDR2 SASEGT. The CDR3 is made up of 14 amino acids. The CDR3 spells CASRGLAGADEQYF. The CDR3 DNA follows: TGTGCCAGCCGGGGACTAGCGGGAGCGGATGAGCAGTACTTC.

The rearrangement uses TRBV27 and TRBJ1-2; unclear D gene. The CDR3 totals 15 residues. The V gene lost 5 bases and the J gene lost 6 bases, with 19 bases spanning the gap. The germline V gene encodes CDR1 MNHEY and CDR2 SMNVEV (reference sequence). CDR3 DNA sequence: TGTGCCAGCAGTCCCCTGGGAGAGGCGAGCAATGGCTACACCTTC. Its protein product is CASSPLGEASNGYTF.

The CDR3 is CASSPGTATLYGYTF. The CDR3 DNA reads as TGTGCCAGCAGCCCAGGGACAGCTACCTTGTATGGCTACACCTTC. The J gene is TRBJ1-2, the V gene TRBV5-6, with 7 bases that match TRBD1. Germline V gives CDR1 SGHDT, CDR2 YYEEEE. Losses at the gene ends were 4 bases for V and 5 bases for J; bases not matched to a gene: 11. The CDR3 loop spans 15 amino acids.

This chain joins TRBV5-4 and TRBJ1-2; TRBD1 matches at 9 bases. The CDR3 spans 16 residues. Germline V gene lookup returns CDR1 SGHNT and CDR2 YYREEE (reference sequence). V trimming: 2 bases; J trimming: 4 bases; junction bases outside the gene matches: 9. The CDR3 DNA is TGTGCCAGCAGCTTCGGGGGAAGGACAGGGGCCTATGGCTACACCTTC. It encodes CASSFGGRTGAYGYTF. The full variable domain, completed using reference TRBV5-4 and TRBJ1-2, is ETGVTQSPTHLIKTRGQQVTLRCSSQSGHNTVSWYQQALGQGPQFIFQYYREEENGRGNFPPRFSGLQFPNYSSELNVNALELDDSALYLCASSFGGRTGAYGYTFGSGTRLTVV.